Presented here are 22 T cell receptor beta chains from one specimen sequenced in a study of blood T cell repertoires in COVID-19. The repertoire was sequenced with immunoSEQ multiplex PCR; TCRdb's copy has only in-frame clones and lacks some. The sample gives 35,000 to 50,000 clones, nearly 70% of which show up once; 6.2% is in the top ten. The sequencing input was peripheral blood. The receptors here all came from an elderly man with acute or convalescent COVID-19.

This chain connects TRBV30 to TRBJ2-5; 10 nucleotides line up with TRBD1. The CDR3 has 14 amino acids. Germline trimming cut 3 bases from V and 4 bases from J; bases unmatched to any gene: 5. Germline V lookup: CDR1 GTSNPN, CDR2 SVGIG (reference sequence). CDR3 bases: TGTGCCTGGAGGGACAGGGGGTTCGCAGAGACCCAGTACTTC. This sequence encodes CAWRDRGFAETQYF.

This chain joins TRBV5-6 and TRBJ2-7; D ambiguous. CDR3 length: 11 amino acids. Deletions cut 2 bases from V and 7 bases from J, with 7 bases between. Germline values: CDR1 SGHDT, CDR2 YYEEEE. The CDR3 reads CASSFNTEQYF. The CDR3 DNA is TGTGCCAGCAGCTTCAACACGGAGCAGTACTTC.

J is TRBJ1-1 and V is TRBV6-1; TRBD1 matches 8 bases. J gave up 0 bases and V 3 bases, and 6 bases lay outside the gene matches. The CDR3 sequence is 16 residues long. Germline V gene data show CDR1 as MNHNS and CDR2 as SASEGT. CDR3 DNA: TGTGCCAGCAGTGAGCCCACAGGGGGGGTGAACACTGAAGCTTTCTTT. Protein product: CASSEPTGGVNTEAFF.

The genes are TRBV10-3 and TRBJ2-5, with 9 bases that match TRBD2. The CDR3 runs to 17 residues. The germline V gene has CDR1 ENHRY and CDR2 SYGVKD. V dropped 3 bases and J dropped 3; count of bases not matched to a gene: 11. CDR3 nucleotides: TGTGCCATCAGTGACATCGGAGTAGCGGGGGTGGAAGAGACCCAGTACTTC. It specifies CAISDIGVAGVEETQYF.

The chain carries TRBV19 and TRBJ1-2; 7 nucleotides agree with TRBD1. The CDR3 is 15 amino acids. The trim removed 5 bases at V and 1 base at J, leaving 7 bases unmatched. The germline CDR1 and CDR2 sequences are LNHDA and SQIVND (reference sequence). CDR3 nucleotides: TGTGCCAGTAGTCCGCGGGACAGCCATAACTATGGCTACACCTTC. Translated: CASSPRDSHNYGYTF. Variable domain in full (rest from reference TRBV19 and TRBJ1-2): DGGITQSPKYLFRKEGQNVTLSCEQNLNHDAMYWYRQDPGQGLRLIYYSQIVNDFQKGDIAEGYSVSREKKESFPLTVTSAQKNPTAFYLCASSPRDSHNYGYTFGSGTRLTVV.

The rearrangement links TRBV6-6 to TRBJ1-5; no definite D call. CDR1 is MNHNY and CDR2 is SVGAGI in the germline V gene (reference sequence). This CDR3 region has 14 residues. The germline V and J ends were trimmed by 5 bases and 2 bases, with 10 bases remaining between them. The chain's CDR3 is CASSRSIGNQPQHF. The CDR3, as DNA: TGTGCCAGCAGTCGCTCAATAGGCAATCAGCCCCAGCATTTT.

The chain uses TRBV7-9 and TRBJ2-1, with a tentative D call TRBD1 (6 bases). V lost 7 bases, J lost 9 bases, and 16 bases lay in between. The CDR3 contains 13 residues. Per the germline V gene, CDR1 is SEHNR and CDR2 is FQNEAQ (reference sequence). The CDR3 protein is CASTLRDIREQFF. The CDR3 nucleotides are TGTGCCAGCACCCTTCGGGACATCCGTGAGCAGTTCTTC.

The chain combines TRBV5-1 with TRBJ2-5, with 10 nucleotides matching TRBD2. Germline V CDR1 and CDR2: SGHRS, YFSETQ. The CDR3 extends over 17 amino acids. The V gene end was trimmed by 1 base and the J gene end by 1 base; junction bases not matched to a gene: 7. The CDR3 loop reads CASSLSGLAAVQETQYF. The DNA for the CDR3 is TGCGCCAGCAGCTTGTCCGGACTAGCGGCAGTCCAAGAGACCCAGTACTTC.

The CDR3 region is CASSLQERDEQFF. As DNA, the CDR3 is TGCGCCAGCAGCCTCCAGGAGAGGGATGAGCAGTTCTTC. This chain uses TRBV4-1 with TRBJ2-1; D is possibly TRBD2 (5 bases). Trimming removed 4 bases at V and 8 bases at J, with 12 bases between. The CDR3 loop spans 13 amino acids. The germline V gene has CDR1 MGHRA and CDR2 YSYEKL.

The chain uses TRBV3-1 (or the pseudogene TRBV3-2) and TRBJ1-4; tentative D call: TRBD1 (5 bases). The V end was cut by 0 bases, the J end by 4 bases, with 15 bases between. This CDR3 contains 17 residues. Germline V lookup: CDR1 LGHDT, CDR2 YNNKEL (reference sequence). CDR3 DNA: TGTGCCAGCAGCCAAGACAAAGTCGGACAAATTAATGAAAAACTGTTTTTT. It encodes CASSQDKVGQINEKLFF.

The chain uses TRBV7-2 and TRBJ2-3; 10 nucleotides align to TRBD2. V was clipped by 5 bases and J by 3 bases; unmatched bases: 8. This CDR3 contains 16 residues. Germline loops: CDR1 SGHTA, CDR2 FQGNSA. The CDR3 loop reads CASSLGAGGGTDTQYF. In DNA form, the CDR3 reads TGTGCCAGCAGCCTAGGAGCGGGAGGGGGGACAGATACGCAGTATTTT. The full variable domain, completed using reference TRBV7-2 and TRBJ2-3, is GAGVSQSPSNKVTEKGKDVELRCDPISGHTALYWYRQSLGQGLEFLIYFQGNSAPDKSGLPSDRFSAERTGGSVSTLTIQRTQQEDSAVYLCASSLGAGGGTDTQYFGPGTRLTVL.

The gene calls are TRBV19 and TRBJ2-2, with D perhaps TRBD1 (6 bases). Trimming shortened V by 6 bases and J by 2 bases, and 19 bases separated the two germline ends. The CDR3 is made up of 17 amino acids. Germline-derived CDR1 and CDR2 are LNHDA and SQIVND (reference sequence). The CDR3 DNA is TGTGCCAGTAGGTCCCTAGGGGGTGACAGAAACACCGGGGAGCTGTTTTTT. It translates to CASRSLGGDRNTGELFF.

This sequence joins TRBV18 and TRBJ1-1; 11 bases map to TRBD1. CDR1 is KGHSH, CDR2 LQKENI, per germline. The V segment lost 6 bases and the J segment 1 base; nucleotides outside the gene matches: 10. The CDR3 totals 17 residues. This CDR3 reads CASSRRTGGAGNTEAFF. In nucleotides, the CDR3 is TGTGCCAGCTCTCGCCGGACAGGGGGCGCGGGGAACACTGAAGCTTTCTTT.

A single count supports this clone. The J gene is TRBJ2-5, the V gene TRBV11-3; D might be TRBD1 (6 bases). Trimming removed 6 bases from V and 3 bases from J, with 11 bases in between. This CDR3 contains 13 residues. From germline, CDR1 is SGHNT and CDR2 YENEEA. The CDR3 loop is CASRGAGEETQYF. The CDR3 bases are TGTGCCAGCAGAGGCGCAGGGGAAGAGACCCAGTACTTC.

The CDR3 DNA reads as TGTGCCACCAGTGATTTCACGGGGGGGGACAGGGAGGAGCAGTTCTTC. This gives the protein CATSDFTGGDREEQFF. This chain uses TRBV24-1 with TRBJ2-1; a possible D gene is TRBD1 (9 bases). Germline V gene sequence: CDR1 KGHDR, CDR2 SFDVKD. V gave up 1 base and J gave up 10 bases, with 19 bases separating them. The length of the CDR3 is 16 residues.

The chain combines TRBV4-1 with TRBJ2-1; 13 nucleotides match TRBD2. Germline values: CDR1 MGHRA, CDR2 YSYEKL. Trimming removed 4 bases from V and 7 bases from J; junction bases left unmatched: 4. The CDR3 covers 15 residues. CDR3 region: CASSRGTSGMNEQFF. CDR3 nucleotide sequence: TGCGCCAGCAGCCGTGGGACTAGCGGGATGAATGAGCAGTTCTTC.

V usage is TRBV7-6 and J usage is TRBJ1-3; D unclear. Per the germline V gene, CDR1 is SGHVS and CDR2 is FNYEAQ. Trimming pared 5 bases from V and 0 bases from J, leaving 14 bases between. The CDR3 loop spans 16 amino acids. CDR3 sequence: CASSPPPTDSGNTIYF. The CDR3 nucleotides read TGTGCCAGCAGCCCCCCCCCTACTGACTCTGGAAACACCATATATTTT.

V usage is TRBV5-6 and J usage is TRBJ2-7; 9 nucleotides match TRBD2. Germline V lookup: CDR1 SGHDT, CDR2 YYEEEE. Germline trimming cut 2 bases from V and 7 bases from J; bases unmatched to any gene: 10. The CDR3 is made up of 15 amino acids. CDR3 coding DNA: TGTGCCAGCAGCTTTTACCCGAAAAGCGGGAGGGAGCAGTACTTC. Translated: CASSFYPKSGREQYF.

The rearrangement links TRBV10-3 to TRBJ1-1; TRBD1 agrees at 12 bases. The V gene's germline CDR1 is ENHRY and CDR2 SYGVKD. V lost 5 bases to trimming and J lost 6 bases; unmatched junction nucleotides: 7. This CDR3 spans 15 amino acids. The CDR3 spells CAISLGTGGLAEAFF. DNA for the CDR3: TGTGCCATCAGTCTAGGGACAGGGGGCTTGGCTGAAGCTTTCTTT.

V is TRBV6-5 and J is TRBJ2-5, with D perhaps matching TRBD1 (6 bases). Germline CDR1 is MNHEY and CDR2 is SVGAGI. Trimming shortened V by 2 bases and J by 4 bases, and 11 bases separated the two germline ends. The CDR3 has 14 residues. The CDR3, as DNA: TGTGCCAGCAGTTACGTGGACAGAAGAGAGACCCAGTACTTC. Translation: CASSYVDRRETQYF.

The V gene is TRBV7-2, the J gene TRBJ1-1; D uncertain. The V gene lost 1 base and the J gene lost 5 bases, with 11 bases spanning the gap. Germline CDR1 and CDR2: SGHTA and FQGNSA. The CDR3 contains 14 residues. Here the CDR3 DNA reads TGTGCCAGCAGCTTAGTATTTGGAGTAACTGAAGCTTTCTTT. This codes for CASSLVFGVTEAFF.

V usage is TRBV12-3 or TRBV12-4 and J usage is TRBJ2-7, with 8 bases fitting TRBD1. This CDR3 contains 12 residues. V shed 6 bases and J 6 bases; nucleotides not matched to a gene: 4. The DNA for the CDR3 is TGTGCCAGCAGCCTCAGGGGGCTCGAGCAGTACTTC. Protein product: CASSLRGLEQYF.